A single sample is the source of the 5 T cell receptor beta chains below, sequenced in a study of T-cell memory formation after mild COVID-19. TCRdb reprocessed the 5' RACE reads with MiXCR, giving one entry per CDR3 protein. This table holds roughly 250,000 distinct CDR3 sequences, 16% found once. The source material was PBMCs or a T cell subset sorted from them (not recorded which). The receptors come from a man in his late teens or twenties who had mild COVID-19 (a few samples of this study predate the infection). Cell type and time point are not known.

This chain links TRBV5-1 with TRBJ2-1; the D is unclear. Germline assignment: CDR1 SGHRS and CDR2 YFSETQ. V was clipped by 0 bases and J by 7 bases, with 17 bases between them. The CDR3 covers 16 residues. This chain's CDR3 is CASSLAPTPGSNEQFF. CDR3 nucleotides: TGCGCCAGCAGCTTGGCCCCTACCCCGGGTAGTAATGAGCAGTTCTTC.

The rearrangement links TRBV12-3 or TRBV12-4 to TRBJ1-5; perhaps TRBD1 as D (5 bases). V lost 3 bases and J 6 bases, leaving 12 bases between the germline ends. The CDR3 has 14 amino acids. The CDR3 sequence: CASSFEGTGQPQHF. CDR3 bases: TGTGCCAGCAGTTTCGAGGGTACAGGTCAGCCCCAGCATTTT.

The V gene is TRBV10-2, the J gene TRBJ1-1; a possible D gene is TRBD1 (5 bases). The CDR3 sequence is 13 residues long. Trimming pared 1 base from V and 13 bases from J, leaving 16 bases between. The germline V gene encodes CDR1 WSHSY and CDR2 SAAADI. The CDR3 DNA reads as TGCGCCAGCAGTGAGTGGGCGGGACGTGTAGGTTTCTTT. Protein product: CASSEWAGRVGFF.

The chain is built from TRBV20-1 and TRBJ2-5, with TRBD1 matching 7 bases. This CDR3 comprises 13 residues. The junction had 4 bases not matched to a gene; V was cut back by 4 bases and J by 2 bases. Per germline, CDR1 DFQATT and CDR2 SNEGSKA (reference sequence). The CDR3 is CSAIRTGQETQYF. As DNA, the CDR3 is TGCAGTGCTATTCGGACAGGACAAGAGACCCAGTACTTC.

This clonotype has more than one count but fewer than ten. This chain joins TRBV18 and TRBJ2-1, with a tentative D call TRBD2 (6 bases). The germline V and J ends were trimmed by 5 bases and 9 bases, with 17 bases remaining between them. CDR1 and CDR2 (germline): KGHSH, LQKENI. The CDR3 runs to 14 residues. CDR3 DNA: TGTGCCAGCTCAGTGGGACTCGCCGGAGGTGAGCAGTTCTTC. Translated, it gives CASSVGLAGGEQFF.